This TCR beta chain was captured in a study of OX40 agonist ivuxolimab in advanced cancers. Notes on this clone: Its target is not known.

Sequencing was performed with immunoSEQ multiplex PCR; in TCRdb, only in-frame clones are kept and a portion is missing. The sample carries 78,000 or so clones, more than 70% recorded once. Germline CDR1 is SGHVS and CDR2 is FQNEAQ. The CDR3 extends over 15 amino acids. Trimming shortened V by 2 bases and J by 1 base, and 11 bases separated the two germline ends. Findings and limits, study-wide: Average numbers of expanded clones were greater in CD8+ T cells than in CD4+.

The receptor's source is an adult with an advanced solid tumor such as melanoma, head and neck, liver or kidney cancer. The input for sequencing was CD4+ or CD8+ T cells sorted from blood, taken in a trial of the OX40 agonist ivuxolimab. This rearrangement joins TRBV7-8 to TRBJ2-5; perhaps TRBD2 as D (5 bases). The CDR3 coding sequence is TGTGCCAGCAGCTTATATCCGGGAACCCAAGAGACCCAGTACTTC. Translated: CASSLYPGTQETQYF.